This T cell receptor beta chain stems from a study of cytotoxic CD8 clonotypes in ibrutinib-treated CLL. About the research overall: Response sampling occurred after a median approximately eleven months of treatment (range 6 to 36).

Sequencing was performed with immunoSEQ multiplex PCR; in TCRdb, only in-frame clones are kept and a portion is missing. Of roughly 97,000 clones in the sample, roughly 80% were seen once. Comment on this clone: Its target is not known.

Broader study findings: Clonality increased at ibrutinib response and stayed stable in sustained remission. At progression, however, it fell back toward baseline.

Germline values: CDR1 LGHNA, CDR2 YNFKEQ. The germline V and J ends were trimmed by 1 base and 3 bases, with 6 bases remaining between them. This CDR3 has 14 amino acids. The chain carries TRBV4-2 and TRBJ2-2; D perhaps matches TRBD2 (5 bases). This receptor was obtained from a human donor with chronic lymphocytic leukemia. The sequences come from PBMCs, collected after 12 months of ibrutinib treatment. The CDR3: CASSQGGDTGELFF. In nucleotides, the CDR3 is TGTGCCAGCAGCCAAGGGGGAGACACCGGGGAGCTGTTTTTT.